One and the same sample provided the 4 T cell receptor beta chains below, sequenced in a study of cytomegalovirus exposure and HLA in healthy donors. PCR involved 60 Vbeta and 13 Jbeta primers. Measured with immunoSEQ multiplex PCR; TCRdb has only the in-frame clones, and not every one. The table has a few hundred thousand clones, about 83% seen once; the top ten hold around 15%. The specimen sequenced was PBMCs. The receptors were sampled from a man aged 40-49 years in good health and CMV-seronegative.

J is TRBJ1-1 and V is TRBV4-1; D remains unclear. Per the germline V gene, CDR1 is MGHRA and CDR2 is YSYEKL. Trimming took 0 bases from V and 0 from J, leaving 8 bases between them. This CDR3 has 15 amino acids. The CDR3 protein is CASSQDEGLNTEAFF. CDR3 bases: TGCGCCAGCAGCCAAGACGAGGGTTTGAACACTGAAGCTTTCTTT.

The V and J genes are TRBV5-1 and TRBJ1-2; TRBD1 is a possible D gene (6 bases). Per the germline V gene, CDR1 is SGHRS and CDR2 is YFSETQ. With 0 bases removed from V and 8 bases from J, the gap between germline ends came to 20 bases. The CDR3 spans 16 residues. DNA for the CDR3: TGCGCCAGCAGCTTGGCCGTAACGGGGGGGCCTAGCGGCTACACCTTC. Protein: CASSLAVTGGPSGYTF.

The rearrangement uses TRBV5-6 and TRBJ2-3; 9 bases align to TRBD1. The germline V gene has CDR1 SGHDT and CDR2 YYEEEE. J lost 6 bases, V lost 3 bases, and 5 bases had no gene match. The CDR3 is 14 residues long. CDR3 residues: CASSYGTGSDTQYF. CDR3 nucleotides: TGTGCCAGCAGCTACGGGACAGGGAGCGATACGCAGTATTTT.

The chain employs TRBV11-1 and TRBJ2-6; 7 bases agree with TRBD1. Trimming at V came to 4 bases and at J to 0 bases, leaving 3 bases not matched to a gene. CDR1 and CDR2 (germline): SGHAT, FQDESV (reference sequence). The CDR3 extends over 16 amino acids. The CDR3 loop is CASSSTGTSGANVLTF. The CDR3 bases are TGTGCCAGCAGCTCGACAGGGACCTCTGGGGCCAACGTCCTGACTTTC.